The text below deals with one T cell receptor (beta chain). Its antigen is as yet unknown. This entry comes from a study of shared clonotypes between healthy human individuals. Trimming took off 3 bases at V and 3 bases at J, with 14 bases between the two ends. The germline V gene has CDR1 SGHVS and CDR2 FQNEAQ. The CDR3 totals 15 residues. Measured with immunoSEQ multiplex PCR; TCRdb has only the in-frame clones, and not every one. The sample lists some 660,000 clones; about 80% were seen once. Study findings and constraints: Larger estimated richness was generally seen in naive subsets than in memory subsets.

The TCR originated in a woman aged 25-40 years in good health. The chain uses TRBV7-8 and TRBJ1-2; D call uncertain. The sample comprised memory CD4+ T cells sorted from blood. Subset in this sample: CD45RA-negative fraction. DNA of the CDR3: TGTGCCAGCAGCTTGCTTAACCACCCGGACTATGGCTACACCTTC. The encoded protein is CASSLLNHPDYGYTF.